The entry below gives a single TCR beta chain sequence along with its context. What antigen it recognizes has not been identified. Nothing much larger sits one base from this clone, and base qualities are not available. Each collaborating institution followed its own protocols to collect whole blood in K2EDTA tubes. For TCRbeta analysis, collaborators shipped samples in one of three forms: frozen whole blood, isolated PBMCs, or DNA extracted from either of those sample types. The immunoSEQ Assay, a bias-controlled multiplex PCR, was used to amplify TCRbeta CDR3 regions from genomic DNA. In the source study's methods: The number of nucleated cells in each sample was estimated from the amplification of reference gene primers within the assay. Sequence reads were collapsed and filtered to measure the absolute abundance of every unique TCRbeta CDR3 rearrangement. For each sample, productive Simpson clonality was calculated by taking the square root of Simpson's diversity index across productive rearrangements. TCRdb took this table from immuneACCESS and kept in-frame rearrangements with V and J called. Such tables lack part of the clones; where checked against another copy, unresolved V genes explain under half of the gap, and the rest is unexplained. V, J and clone size derive from that table, while D and trimming were established from the DNA sequence. The sample yields over 30,000 clones; about 90% were counted once. The ten most abundant clones make up 0.9% to 1.1% of the sample.

This entry is derived from a study of blood T cell repertoires in COVID-19 (dated by TCRdb to the early 2020s). About the investigation overall: Samples covering the acute and convalescent phases of COVID-19 were provided by collaborators in the United States, Italy and Spain. The material from the prospective study consisted of cDNA or gDNA derived from T cells, B-cell-depleted T cells, or PBMCs. The dataset comprised deeply sampled blood TCRbeta repertoires from subjects exposed to, actively infected with, or recovered from COVID-19. The repertoires were made available in a free public database intended to serve as a resource for research on the immune response to SARS-CoV-2. Samples came from the ongoing ImmuneRACE study (first 160 participants) plus 1,254 subjects from 6 global collaborators. The sample metadata nearly always contained a de-identified subject ID, COVID-19 status, age in years and sex. Where HLA class I and class II types were available, the types were taken from metadata supplied by the sample provider, not from assay-based typing. Study-wide findings and limitations: How much clinical and demographic metadata was included differed by source and by participant, and the metadata was provided uncurated.

From its cysteine to its phenylalanine, the CDR3 spans 17 amino acids. The entry retains the CDR3 DNA only, 51 bases that are in frame from base 1. In the germline V gene, CDR1 corresponds to KGHDR and CDR2 to SFDVKD. V and J lose 0 bases and 6 bases, and a span of 14 bases separates them. The chain joins TRBV24-1 to TRBJ1-6; TRBD1 is a possible D gene, resting on 5 matching bases. The TCR was taken from a man in his 70s with active or convalescent COVID-19. Sequencing was done on a sample of peripheral blood. For the CDR3, the sequence is CATSDLKGRGLNSPLHF. The nucleotides read TGTGCCACCAGTGATTTGAAGGGACGGGGACTTAATTCACCCCTCCACTTT.